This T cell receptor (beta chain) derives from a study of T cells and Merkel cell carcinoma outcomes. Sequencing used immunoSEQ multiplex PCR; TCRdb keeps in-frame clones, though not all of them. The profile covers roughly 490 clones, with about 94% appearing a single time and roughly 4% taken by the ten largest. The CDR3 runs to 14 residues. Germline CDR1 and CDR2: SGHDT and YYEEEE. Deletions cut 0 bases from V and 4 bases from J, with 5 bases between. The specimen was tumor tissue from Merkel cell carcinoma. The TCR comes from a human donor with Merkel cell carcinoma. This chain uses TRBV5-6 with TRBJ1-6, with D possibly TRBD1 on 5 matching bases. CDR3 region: CASSLGQYNSPLHF. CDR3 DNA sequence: TGTGCCAGCAGCTTGGGACAGTATAATTCACCCCTCCACTTT.